This entry lists 15 T cell receptor beta chains sequenced from one sample in a study of OX40 agonist ivuxolimab in advanced cancers. Libraries were prepared by immunoSEQ multiplex PCR; TCRdb keeps only in-frame clonotypes and omits some of them. The table shows over 65,000 clones, with roughly nine tenths occurring only once. The sequencing here drew on CD4+ or CD8+ T cells sorted from blood, taken in a trial of the OX40 agonist ivuxolimab. The receptors shown here come from an adult with an advanced solid tumor such as melanoma, head and neck, liver or kidney cancer.

The V and J genes are TRBV7-3 and TRBJ2-5; 7 nucleotides line up with TRBD1. Germline V lookup: CDR1 SGHTA, CDR2 FQGTGA. With 5 bases clipped from V and 5 bases from J, the junction kept 8 bases outside the gene matches. This CDR3 has 14 amino acids. The CDR3 DNA sequence: TGTGCCAGCAGCCAGACAGGGCGGTCGGAGACCCAGTACTTC. It translates to CASSQTGRSETQYF.

The chain has TRBV10-3 and TRBJ2-5; 7 bases map to TRBD2. This CDR3 has 13 amino acids. Germline lookup yields CDR1 ENHRY and CDR2 SYGVKD. V was clipped by 4 bases and J by 3 bases; unmatched bases: 2. CDR3: CAISALAEETQYF. The CDR3 DNA follows: TGTGCCATCAGTGCTCTAGCGGAAGAGACCCAGTACTTC.

The rearrangement links TRBV30 to TRBJ2-1; the match to TRBD2 covers 11 bases. The V and J ends lost 2 bases and 4 bases, in that order; junction bases with no gene match: 4. This CDR3 is built from 15 residues. In germline, CDR1 is GTSNPN, CDR2 SVGIG (reference sequence). DNA for the CDR3: TGTGCCTGGAGTAGGGGGACTAGCGGTTACAATGAGCAGTTCTTC. This encodes CAWSRGTSGYNEQFF.

As concerns this clone: This specimen includes other DNA sequences encoding the same CDR3. The V and J genes are TRBV5-1 and TRBJ1-3; no clear D. This CDR3 region has 13 residues. V shed 2 bases and J shed 0 bases, with 3 bases lying between them. Germline V gene data show CDR1 as SGHRS and CDR2 as YFSETQ. The CDR3 coding sequence is TGCGCCAGCAGCTTATCCTCTGGAAACACCATATATTTT. Protein product: CASSLSSGNTIYF.

The chain is built from TRBV9 and TRBJ2-3, with 11 positions matching TRBD2. With V trimmed by 0 bases and J by 6 bases, 6 bases remained unmatched. Germline V gives CDR1 SGDLS, CDR2 YYNGEE. The CDR3 length is 16 residues. CDR3 bases: TGTGCCAGCAGCGTAGGTAGCGGGGGGGCCTCTGATACGCAGTATTTT. It specifies CASSVGSGGASDTQYF.

On this clone itself: One end of the junction is discordant with germline, which a read error may explain. The chain combines TRBV5-6 with TRBJ2-7; the D gene is possibly TRBD1 (6 bases). In germline, CDR1 is SGHDT, CDR2 YYEEEE. CDR3 length equals 14 residues. CDR3 nucleotide sequence: TGCGCCAGCAGCCCTCAGGGGTCCCCCTGCGAGCAGTACTTC. Its translation is CASSPQGSPCEQYF.

This clone came up a few times. V and J are TRBV7-9 and TRBJ2-2, with D possibly matching TRBD1 (6 bases). From germline, CDR1 is SEHNR and CDR2 FQNEAQ (reference sequence). The CDR3 is made up of 15 amino acids. The V end was cut by 1 base, the J end by 0 bases, with 6 bases between. The CDR3 bases are TGTGCCAGCAGCTTAGGGACAGCGAACACCGGGGAGCTGTTTTTT. Amino acid sequence: CASSLGTANTGELFF.

This clone has just one count. The chain uses TRBV5-8 and TRBJ1-6; D remains ambiguous. Trimming removed 1 base at V and 7 bases at J, with 9 bases between. CDR1 and CDR2 (germline): SGHTS, YDEGEE. This CDR3 is 14 amino acids long. DNA of the CDR3: TGTGCCAGCAGCTTGCTCCGGGTAAATTCACCCCTCCACTTT. It yields the protein CASSLLRVNSPLHF.

The chain recombines TRBV18 with TRBJ1-5, with D tentatively TRBD1 (5 bases). The length of the CDR3 is 15 residues. Germline-derived CDR1 and CDR2 are KGHSH and LQKENI. Trimming shortened V by 5 bases and J by 7 bases, and 18 bases separated the two germline ends. DNA for the CDR3: TGTGCCAGCTCAGCCCTGGGACTGTCGGAGCAGCCCCAGCATTTT. It codes for CASSALGLSEQPQHF.

Turning to this clone: Other DNA sequences in this sample translate to the same CDR3. This sequence joins TRBV7-3 and TRBJ2-3; tentative D call: TRBD2 (5 bases). CDR1 is SGHTA and CDR2 is FQGTGA in the germline V gene. The germline V and J ends were trimmed by 5 bases and 2 bases, with 17 bases remaining between them. The CDR3 is 16 amino acids. This chain's CDR3 is CASSRDGLGVTDTQYF. The CDR3 DNA reads TGTGCCAGCAGCAGGGATGGGCTCGGGGTCACAGATACGCAGTATTTT.

The chain is built from TRBV19 and TRBJ2-3; weak D call: TRBD1 (5 bases). The V gene's germline CDR1 is LNHDA and CDR2 SQIVND (reference sequence). The length of the CDR3 is 14 residues. Trimming shortened V by 6 bases and J by 0 bases, and 10 bases separated the two germline ends. CDR3 residues: CASSNRQSTDTQYF. The CDR3 bases are TGTGCCAGTAGCAATCGACAGAGCACAGATACGCAGTATTTT.

The chain recombines TRBV7-6 with TRBJ2-5; a possible D gene is TRBD1 (5 bases). The CDR3 extends over 13 amino acids. Germline CDR1 reads SGHVS; CDR2 reads FNYEAQ. The V end lost 7 bases, the J end lost 2 bases, and 11 bases lay between the germline ends. The CDR3 sequence is CASTGAIQETQYF. DNA for the CDR3: TGTGCCAGCACTGGGGCCATTCAAGAGACCCAGTACTTC.

The V gene is TRBV18, the J gene TRBJ1-4; no reliable D call. CDR1 is KGHSH and CDR2 is LQKENI in the germline V gene. V gave up 1 base and J gave up 0 bases, with 6 bases separating them. There are 15 residues in the CDR3. The CDR3 sequence is CASSPRTTTNEKLFF. The CDR3 coding sequence is TGTGCCAGCTCACCACGGACGACAACTAATGAAAAACTGTTTTTT.

The chain links TRBV7-9 to TRBJ1-2; 10 nucleotides agree with TRBD1. Trimming cost V 5 bases and J 6 bases; bases outside gene matches: 9. The CDR3 extends over 15 amino acids. Germline values: CDR1 SEHNR, CDR2 FQNEAQ (reference sequence). The DNA for the CDR3 is TGTGCCAGCAGCACAGGGACAGGGGAGAAGAATGGCTACACCTTC. It specifies CASSTGTGEKNGYTF.

V is TRBV7-2 and J is TRBJ2-5, with TRBD1 as a possible D gene (6 bases). The germline V and J ends were trimmed by 1 base and 7 bases, with 10 bases remaining between them. Germline CDR1 SGHTA, CDR2 FQGNSA. This CDR3 has 13 amino acids. The CDR3 DNA sequence: TGTGCCAGCAGCTTAGTGGGGGCCGGGACCCAGTACTTC. The encoded protein is CASSLVGAGTQYF.